This passage covers 13 T cell receptor beta chains from one sample sequenced in a study of shared clonotypes between healthy human individuals. The assay was immunoSEQ multiplex PCR, and TCRdb's table has in-frame clones only and misses some. The sample contains approximately 2.1 million clones, 85% to 95% of which appear only once. The sample consisted of naive CD4+ T cells from PBMCs. The subset is: CD45RA+ positively selected. Every receptor here comes from a man aged 18 to 30 in good health. Some clones in this sample may be carry-over from other donors' samples.

This clone showed up just once. The chain combines TRBV5-1 with TRBJ1-1; 9 bases are a match to TRBD1. The CDR3 spans 14 residues. CDR1 is SGHRS and CDR2 is YFSETQ in the germline V gene. J lost 8 bases, V lost 3 bases, and 8 bases had no gene match. The DNA for the CDR3 is TGCGCCAGCAGCTCCCGCCCAGGGACAGGGGAAGCTTTCTTT. It codes for CASSSRPGTGEAFF.

The chain couples TRBV28 to TRBJ2-3, with D perhaps being TRBD1 or TRBD2 (6 bases each). V gave up 6 bases and J gave up 1 base, with 23 bases separating them. This CDR3 region has 18 residues. From germline, CDR1 is MDHEN and CDR2 SYDVKM. This chain's CDR3 is CASRPPPLGGPRTDTQYF. CDR3 coding DNA: TGTGCCAGCAGACCCCCCCCCTTAGGGGGGCCCCGCACAGATACGCAGTATTTT.

The chain joins TRBV28 to TRBJ2-1; the match to TRBD2 covers 9 bases. Looked up from germline, CDR1 is MDHEN and CDR2 is SYDVKM. V was pared by 7 bases and J by 7 bases, with 14 bases of the junction left unmatched. The CDR3 is 16 residues long. Here the CDR3 reads CASISPASGTGNEQFF. Here the CDR3 DNA reads TGTGCCAGCATCTCCCCGGCTAGCGGGACCGGGAATGAGCAGTTCTTC.

J is TRBJ1-5 and V is TRBV28; no clear D. In germline, CDR1 is MDHEN, CDR2 SYDVKM. This CDR3 spans 14 amino acids. Trimming removed 5 bases at V and 7 bases at J, with 15 bases between. The CDR3 spells CASSLRRARQPQHF. The CDR3 region has the DNA TGTGCCAGCAGTCTACGGAGGGCGCGGCAGCCCCAGCATTTT.

In this sample, this clone turned up once. The V call is TRBV6-5, the J call TRBJ2-7; possible D gene TRBD1, 6 bases. This CDR3 is 15 amino acids long. Germline V gives CDR1 MNHEY, CDR2 SVGAGI. The V end lost 5 bases, the J end lost 3 bases, and 17 bases lay between the germline ends. The CDR3 sequence is CASSKDRDRFYEQYF. The CDR3 DNA follows: TGTGCCAGCAGTAAGGACAGAGATCGGTTCTACGAGCAGTACTTC.

The V call is TRBV30, the J call TRBJ1-4; D gene ambiguous. V gave up 2 bases and J gave up 8 bases, with 6 bases separating them. Germline-derived CDR1 and CDR2 are GTSNPN and SVGIG (reference sequence). This CDR3 comprises 11 residues. CDR3 nucleotide sequence: TGTGCCTGGAGTTCGAGGGAAAAACTGTTTTTT. Protein product: CAWSSREKLFF.

This sequence joins TRBV7-2 and TRBJ2-3; D unclear. Trimming took 2 bases from V and 3 from J, leaving 9 bases between them. The CDR3 extends over 14 amino acids. Germline CDR1 reads SGHTA; CDR2 reads FQGNSA. CDR3 in DNA: TGTGCCAGCAGCTTATTGATCCGGACAGATACGCAGTATTTT. Residues: CASSLLIRTDTQYF.

To note about this clone: Additional DNA sequences in this sample encode the identical CDR3. V and J are TRBV5-1 and TRBJ2-5, with 9 positions matching TRBD2. The CDR3 has 15 amino acids. Trimming at V came to 1 base and at J to 2 bases, leaving 3 bases not matched to a gene. In germline, CDR1 is SGHRS, CDR2 YFSETQ. CDR3: CASSLLAGGQETQYF. CDR3 in DNA: TGCGCCAGCAGCTTGCTCGCGGGAGGGCAAGAGACCCAGTACTTC. Full variable domain (missing parts from reference TRBV5-1 and TRBJ2-5): KAGVTQTPRYLIKTRGQQVTLSCSPISGHRSVSWYQQTPGQGLQFLFEYFSETQRNKGNFPGRFSGRQFSNSRSEMNVSTLELGDSALYLCASSLLAGGQETQYFGPGTRLLVL.

This clone was detected once. Other DNA sequences in this sample translate to the same CDR3. The V gene is TRBV5-1, the J gene TRBJ1-1; D uncertain. Trimming pared 4 bases from V and 1 base from J, leaving 8 bases between. CDR1 and CDR2 from the germline V gene are SGHRS and YFSETQ. This CDR3 spans 13 amino acids. The CDR3 protein is CASSPGPNTEAFF. In nucleotides, the CDR3 is TGCGCCAGCAGCCCCGGCCCGAACACTGAAGCTTTCTTT.

V and J are TRBV4-1 and TRBJ2-5; TRBD2 agrees at 8 bases. The CDR3 is 16 amino acids. V lost 1 base to trimming and J lost 4 bases; unmatched junction nucleotides: 8. Germline V gene lookup returns CDR1 MGHRA and CDR2 YSYEKL. CDR3 coding DNA: TGCGCCAGCAGCCAAGCTGGCGGGAGGTGGGGAGAGACCCAGTACTTC. Translated: CASSQAGGRWGETQYF.

This clone was detected a few times. The chain uses TRBV4-3 and TRBJ1-5, with D uncertain. Germline V gene lookup returns CDR1 LGHNA and CDR2 YSLEER. Between the trimmed V and J ends, which lost 0 bases and 5 bases, there was a span of 11 bases. The CDR3 has 15 amino acids. CDR3 nucleotides: TGCGCCAGCAGCCAAGAAAGTCGAGGATATCAGCCCCAGCATTTT. Translated: CASSQESRGYQPQHF.

V and J are TRBV28 and TRBJ2-4; D is unclear. Germline V gene sequence: CDR1 MDHEN, CDR2 SYDVKM. The V end was cut by 4 bases, the J end by 0 bases, with 10 bases between. This CDR3 is 15 amino acids long. The CDR3 DNA follows: TGTGCCAGCAGTTCCTCAGCATTAGCCAAAAACATTCAGTACTTC. Translation gives CASSSSALAKNIQYF.

This sequence joins TRBV28 and TRBJ1-2, with TRBD1 as a possible D gene (5 bases). The CDR3 has 11 amino acids. Germline V lookup: CDR1 MDHEN, CDR2 SYDVKM. V was shortened by 8 bases and J by 8 bases, with 12 bases between the two germline ends. CDR3 coding DNA: TGTGCCAGCTTCCGGGGGAGCGGCTACACCTTC. Its translation: CASFRGSGYTF.